The 9 T cell receptor beta chains given below trace back to one sample, sequenced in a study of regulatory T cells. Amplification used 52 TRBV primers and 13 TRBJ primers. Clones were read by immunoSEQ multiplex PCR, and TCRdb kept only the in-frame ones, dropping some. The table lists 15,000 or so clones, roughly nine tenths of them singletons, with over 25% in the top ten. Sequences were obtained from CD8+ T cells sorted from blood. All receptors come from a person aged 18 to 29 with CD3G deficiency.

This chain uses TRBV4-1 with TRBJ2-5; D gene uncertain. CDR1 and CDR2 from the germline V gene are MGHRA and YSYEKL. This CDR3 comprises 16 residues. Trimming pared 0 bases from V and 4 bases from J, leaving 15 bases between. CDR3 loop: CASSQDPPQIRETQYF. CDR3 nucleotides: TGCGCCAGCAGCCAAGATCCCCCCCAAATAAGAGAGACCCAGTACTTC.

The rearrangement joins TRBV18 to TRBJ2-1; a possible D gene is TRBD2 (6 bases). CDR3 length: 17 residues. The germline V and J ends were trimmed by 1 base and 0 bases, with 13 bases remaining between them. CDR1 is KGHSH and CDR2 is LQKENI in the germline V gene. CDR3 loop: CASSPRERGSSYNEQFF. CDR3 nucleotide sequence: TGTGCCAGCTCACCACGAGAACGGGGGAGCTCCTACAATGAGCAGTTCTTC.

V and J are TRBV7-6 and TRBJ2-5, with 7 bases identical to TRBD1. Germline V gives CDR1 SGHVS, CDR2 FNYEAQ. This CDR3 is 18 amino acids long. Germline trimming cut 2 bases from V and 5 bases from J; bases unmatched to any gene: 17. The CDR3 DNA is TGTGCCAGCAGCTTAAGAACTACCGGGACAGAGGGGTGGGAGACCCAGTACTTC. As protein: CASSLRTTGTEGWETQYF.

The rearrangement joins TRBV27 to TRBJ2-5; 11 bases match TRBD2. Per the germline V gene, CDR1 is MNHEY and CDR2 is SMNVEV (reference sequence). With 0 bases clipped from V and 1 base from J, the junction kept 7 bases outside the gene matches. The CDR3 has 18 amino acids. CDR3 protein: CASSLSWASGGPQETQYF. The CDR3 bases are TGTGCCAGCAGTTTATCGTGGGCTAGCGGGGGGCCCCAAGAGACCCAGTACTTC.

The V call is TRBV7-9, the J call TRBJ2-2; D tentatively reads TRBD1 or TRBD2 (5 bases each). The CDR3 consists of 15 residues. Trimming left V 1 base short and J 0 bases short, with 6 bases between. Per the germline V gene, CDR1 is SEHNR and CDR2 is FQNEAQ (reference sequence). The CDR3 DNA reads as TGTGCCAGCAGCTTAGGGGGGTCGAACACCGGGGAGCTGTTTTTT. This encodes CASSLGGSNTGELFF.

The V gene is TRBV7-9, the J gene TRBJ2-3; D gene ambiguous. The length of the CDR3 is 12 residues. Trimming cost V 0 bases and J 4 bases, with 2 bases left between them. CDR1 SEHNR and CDR2 FQNEAQ come from the germline V gene (reference sequence). Written as DNA, the CDR3 is TGTGCCAGCAGCTTAGCGGCAGATACGCAGTATTTT. Its protein is CASSLAADTQYF.

This clone was detected a few times. This sequence joins TRBV5-4 and TRBJ2-7; 9 bases map to TRBD1. Germline values: CDR1 SGHNT, CDR2 YYREEE (reference sequence). This CDR3 has 14 residues. V was clipped by 4 bases and J by 0 bases; unmatched bases: 2. The chain's CDR3 is CASSDRGSSYEQYF. The CDR3 DNA follows: TGTGCCAGCAGCGACAGGGGGAGCTCCTACGAGCAGTACTTC.

The chain couples TRBV27 to TRBJ1-1; TRBD1 might be the D (6 bases). Germline assignment: CDR1 MNHEY and CDR2 SMNVEV (reference sequence). CDR3 length: 14 residues. V was cut by 5 bases and J by 4 bases, with 14 bases left in between. CDR3 protein: CASSLTGIVTEAFF. The CDR3 DNA sequence: TGTGCCAGCAGTCTGACAGGTATTGTCACTGAAGCTTTCTTT.

The chain recombines TRBV5-6 with TRBJ1-1; D is ambiguous. CDR1 SGHDT and CDR2 YYEEEE come from the germline V gene. The CDR3 extends over 13 amino acids. V dropped 2 bases and J dropped 6 bases, with 11 bases sitting between them. The CDR3 reads CASSFEVTPEAFF. The CDR3 region has the DNA TGTGCCAGCAGCTTCGAAGTTACCCCTGAAGCTTTCTTT.